What follows are 8 T cell receptor beta chains derived from one specimen sequenced in a study of technical replicates of blood from a few donors. Libraries were prepared by immunoSEQ multiplex PCR; TCRdb keeps only in-frame clonotypes and omits some of them. The repertoire holds tens of thousands of clones, over 85% seen once, with about 0.37% in the top ten. Sequenced input: T cells isolated from PBMCs. The receptors come from a human donor in good health.

The chain carries TRBV9 and TRBJ2-1; 11 bases are a match to TRBD2. The CDR3 sequence is 20 residues long. Germline V gene data show CDR1 as SGDLS and CDR2 as YYNGEE. V lost 0 bases to trimming and J lost 7 bases; unmatched junction nucleotides: 18. CDR3 protein: CASSVDPPLAGGQITNEQFF. For the CDR3, the DNA is TGTGCCAGCAGCGTAGATCCCCCTTTAGCGGGAGGGCAAATTACAAATGAGCAGTTCTTC.

V gene TRBV6-5 combines with J gene TRBJ2-1; 7 bases agree with TRBD2. CDR1 is MNHEY, CDR2 SVGAGI, per germline. There are 15 residues in the CDR3. The V gene end was trimmed by 2 bases and the J gene end by 7 bases; junction bases not matched to a gene: 8. DNA for the CDR3: TGTGCCAGCAGTTACACACTAGCGACCGGTAATGAGCAGTTCTTC. It translates to CASSYTLATGNEQFF.

The genes are TRBV5-4 and TRBJ1-1; D is possibly TRBD1 (6 bases). Germline assignment: CDR1 SGHNT and CDR2 YYREEE (reference sequence). The CDR3 consists of 13 residues. Trimming left V 2 bases short and J 8 bases short, with 13 bases between. CDR3 in amino acids: CASSFDRTLEAFF. The CDR3 DNA reads TGTGCCAGCAGCTTCGACAGGACCTTAGAAGCTTTCTTT.

The chain couples TRBV9 to TRBJ1-2; weak D call: TRBD1 (6 bases). V lost 4 bases, J lost 5 bases, and 15 bases lay in between. Germline V gene data show CDR1 as SGDLS and CDR2 as YYNGEE. The CDR3 spans 14 residues. The CDR3, as DNA: TGTGCCAGCAGCCGAACTACAGGGACGTATGGCTACACCTTC. It specifies CASSRTTGTYGYTF.

The count of this clone is one. The chain employs TRBV9 and TRBJ1-1; D might be TRBD1 (5 bases). Germline V gene data show CDR1 as SGDLS and CDR2 as YYNGEE. Trimming left V 3 bases short and J 0 bases short, with 9 bases between. CDR3 length: 14 amino acids. CDR3 nucleotide sequence: TGTGCCAGCAGCGCCGGACACCTGAACACTGAAGCTTTCTTT. It is translated as CASSAGHLNTEAFF.

The rearrangement joins TRBV28 to TRBJ1-2; perhaps TRBD1 as D (5 bases). V was cut by 11 bases and J by 4 bases, with 14 bases left in between. CDR1 and CDR2 (germline): MDHEN, SYDVKM. This CDR3 spans 12 amino acids. The CDR3 DNA sequence: TGTGCCGTGCGGGACGGTCTCTATGGCTACACCTTC. Translation: CAVRDGLYGYTF.

The sample holds one count of this clone. The rearrangement uses TRBV15 and TRBJ2-2; D remains unclear. The CDR3 loop spans 12 amino acids. CDR1 is LNHNV, CDR2 YYDKDF, per germline (reference sequence). V gave up 0 bases and J gave up 8 bases, with 4 bases separating them. The CDR3 sequence is CATSRDPGELFF. Here the CDR3 DNA reads TGTGCCACCAGCAGAGATCCTGGGGAGCTGTTTTTT. Full variable domain (rest looked up from reference TRBV15 and TRBJ2-2): DAMVIQNPRYQVTQFGKPVTLSCSQTLNHNVMYWYQQKSSQAPKLLFHYYDKDFNNEADTPDNFQSRRPNTSFCFLDIRSPGLGDTAMYLCATSRDPGELFFGEGSRLTVL.

This clone was detected only a few times. The chain joins TRBV7-2 to TRBJ1-1; D ambiguous. The germline CDR1 and CDR2 sequences are SGHTA and FQGNSA. Trimming removed 5 bases at V and 1 base at J, with 8 bases between. The CDR3 consists of 13 residues. The CDR3 reads CASSRSGNTEAFF. The CDR3 DNA follows: TGTGCCAGCAGCAGATCAGGGAACACTGAAGCTTTCTTT.